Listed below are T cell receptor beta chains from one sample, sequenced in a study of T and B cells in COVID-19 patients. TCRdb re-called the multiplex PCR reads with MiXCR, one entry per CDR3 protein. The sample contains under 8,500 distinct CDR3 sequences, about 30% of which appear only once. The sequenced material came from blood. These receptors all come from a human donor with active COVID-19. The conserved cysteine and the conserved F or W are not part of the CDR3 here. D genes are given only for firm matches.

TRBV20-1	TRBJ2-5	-	SARVWDTPRGETQY
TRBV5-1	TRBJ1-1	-	ASSLAGDTEAF
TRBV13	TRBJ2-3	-	ASKGPGGSTDTQY
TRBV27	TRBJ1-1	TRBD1	ASSLFQGANTEAF
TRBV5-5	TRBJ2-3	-	ASSLWGGTDTQY
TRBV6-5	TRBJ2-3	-	ASRRDSGTDTQY
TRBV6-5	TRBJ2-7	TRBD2	ASSESRGGINEQY
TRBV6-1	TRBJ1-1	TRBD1	AIGQGDDTEAF
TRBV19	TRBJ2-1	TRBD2	ASTPPGKAGYNEQF
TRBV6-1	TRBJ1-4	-	ASSAREDEKLF
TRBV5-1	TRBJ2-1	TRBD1	ASSYGTGGNEQF
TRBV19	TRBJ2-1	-	ASSTGPLSNEQF
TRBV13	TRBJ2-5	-	ASSLGEDHTQY
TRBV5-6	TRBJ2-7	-	ASSQDSQKGAYEQY
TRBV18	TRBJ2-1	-	ASSPKDSLYNEQF
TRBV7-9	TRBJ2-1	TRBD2	ASSPKAGKRHNEQF
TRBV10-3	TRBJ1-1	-	AIRRTLLRDTEAF
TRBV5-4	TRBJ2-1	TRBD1	ASSLGVGNIRDRSYNEQF
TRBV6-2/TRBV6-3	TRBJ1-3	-	ASRPSDGPGNTIY
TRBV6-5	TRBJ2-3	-	ASRGGLSTDTQY
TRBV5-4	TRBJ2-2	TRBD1	ASSWGQGNTGELF
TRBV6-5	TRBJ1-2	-	ASSYVSRTNYGYT
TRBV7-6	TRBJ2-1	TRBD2	ASSLKRGAVANEQF
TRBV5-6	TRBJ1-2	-	ASSLIGGYT
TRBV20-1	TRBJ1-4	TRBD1	SAIQGVDGKLF
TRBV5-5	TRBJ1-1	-	ASSLVGVTEAF
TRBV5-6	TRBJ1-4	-	ASSLGHGGEKLF
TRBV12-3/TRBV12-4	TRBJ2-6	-	ASSLEWDFSGANVLT
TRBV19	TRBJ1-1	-	ASSIRGGGPVNTEAF
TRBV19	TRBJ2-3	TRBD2	ASSRTSGGLSTDTQY
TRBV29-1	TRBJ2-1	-	STPREGDNEQF
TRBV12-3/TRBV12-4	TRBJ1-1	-	ASSFGLNTEAF
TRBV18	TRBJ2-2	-	ASSPGDGELF
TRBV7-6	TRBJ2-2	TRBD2	ASSLAASSGGAGELF
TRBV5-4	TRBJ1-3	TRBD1	ASSLDRADSGNTIY
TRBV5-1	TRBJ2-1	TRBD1	ASSISGTGLNEQF
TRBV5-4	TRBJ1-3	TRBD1	ASTQGTGDGNTIY
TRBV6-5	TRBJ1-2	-	AISEFSYGYT
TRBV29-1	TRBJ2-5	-	SVEDATGWETQY
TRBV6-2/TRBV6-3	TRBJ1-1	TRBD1	ASSSRQGRTGNTEAF
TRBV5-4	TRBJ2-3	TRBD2	ASSLDPSGGATDTQY
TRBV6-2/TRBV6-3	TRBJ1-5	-	ASSYMEGRQPQH
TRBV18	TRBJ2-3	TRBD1	ASSSYRDRSTDTQY
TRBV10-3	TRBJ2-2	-	AISFQGELF
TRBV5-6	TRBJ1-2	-	ASSLVCDSGGYT
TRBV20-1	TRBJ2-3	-	SAGPSRGPYDTQY
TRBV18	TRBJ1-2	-	ASSKDSTYGYT
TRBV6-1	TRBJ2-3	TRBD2	AHGLAGTDTQY
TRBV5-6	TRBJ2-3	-	ASSSGFSTDTQY
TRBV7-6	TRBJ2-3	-	ASSLALGDTQY